Listed below are T cell receptor beta chains from one sample, sequenced in a study of cytomegalovirus exposure and HLA in healthy donors. Sequenced by immunoSEQ multiplex PCR; TCRdb stores in-frame clones only, minus some. The sample shows a few hundred thousand clones, about 80% of them seen only once. The sample taken for sequencing was PBMCs. Receptors were obtained from a woman aged 40 to 49 in good health and CMV-seronegative. Both conserved end residues are part of each CDR3. D genes are given only for firm matches. The listing skips clone size in some rows; elsewhere it reads once, few, many or a size class.

V	J	size	D	DNA	CDR3
TRBV11-2	TRBJ1-2	once	-	TGTGCCAGCAGCCATTGGGCACAAGAGTTCTATGGCTACACCTTC	CASSHWAQEFYGYTF
TRBV30	TRBJ2-7	-	-	TGTGCCTGGAGTGTTATCGTCCGGGAGCAGTACTTC	CAWSVIVREQYF
TRBV15	TRBJ2-5	-	TRBD2	TGTGCCACCAGCAGTAGATCCGGGACTAAACAAGAGACCCAGTACTTC	CATSSRSGTKQETQYF
TRBV29-1	TRBJ2-7	few	-	TGCAGCGTCCTCAAACTAAACAGGGATATGTACGAGCAGTACTTC	CSVLKLNRDMYEQYF
TRBV29-1	TRBJ2-7	-	-	TGCAGCGTTGAGTTGACGGGAGACGAGCAGTACTTC	CSVELTGDEQYF
TRBV4-1	TRBJ1-4	-	-	TGCGCCAGCAGCCAAGAAGCAGGCAGGGGTAGCGAAAAACTGTTTTTT	CASSQEAGRGSEKLFF
TRBV9	TRBJ2-2	-	-	TGTGCCAGCAGCGTAGCTCTGGCCTCAGAGGAGCTGTTTTTT	CASSVALASEELFF
TRBV10-3	TRBJ1-1	-	-	TGTGCCATCTCCCCGGAGGGGCTAACTGAAGCTTTCTTT	CAISPEGLTEAFF
TRBV7-9	TRBJ2-1	-	TRBD2	TGTGCCAGCAGCTTAGGTGGTCTAGCGGGCTCCTACAATGAGCAGTTCTTC	CASSLGGLAGSYNEQFF
TRBV11-2	TRBJ1-1	-	-	TGTGCCAGCAGCCGCAGGGGCACTGAAGCTTTCTTT	CASSRRGTEAFF
TRBV11-2	TRBJ2-7	-	-	TGTGCCAGCAGCCCTTCGTTCCGGGTAGTGGAGCAGTACTTC	CASSPSFRVVEQYF
TRBV4-1	TRBJ1-2	once	-	TGCGCCAGCAGCCAAGTTTTTGGGGCGAACTATGGCTACACCTTC	CASSQVFGANYGYTF
TRBV15	TRBJ1-6	-	-	TGTGCCACCAGCAGAGGGTTATTGAGTAATTCACCCCTCCACTTT	CATSRGLLSNSPLHF
TRBV9	TRBJ2-5	-	TRBD2	TGTGCCAGCAGCGTAACCGGGACTAGCGCAGGGACCCAGTACTTC	CASSVTGTSAGTQYF
TRBV28	TRBJ1-2	-	-	TGTGCCAGCAGTTTATGGCAAACAAACTATGGCTACACCTTC	CASSLWQTNYGYTF
TRBV23-1	TRBJ1-6	-	-	TGCGCCAGCAGTCAATCTTCGGACATAAATCCAGCGAGATCACCCCTCCACTTT	CASSQSSDINPARSPLHF
TRBV25-1	TRBJ2-6	-	TRBD1	TGTGCCAGCAGTGCCCACAGGGGCGTTGGGGCCAACGTCCTGACTTTC	CASSAHRGVGANVLTF
TRBV9	TRBJ2-1	-	-	TGTGCCAGCACCCGCGTTTCGGGGGGCGGTGAGCAGTTCTTC	CASTRVSGGGEQFF
TRBV5-1	TRBJ2-2	once	TRBD1	TGCGCCAGCAGCGCCCCTTCCGGGACAGGGGTCTCCGGGGAGCTGTTTTTT	CASSAPSGTGVSGELFF
TRBV6-5	TRBJ1-2	-	-	TGTGCCAGCAGTTACTCGTCCCTGAGAGGCTACACCTTC	CASSYSSLRGYTF
TRBV28	TRBJ1-3	-	TRBD1	TGTGCCAGCAGCCCAGGGGGATCTGGAAACACCATATATTTT	CASSPGGSGNTIYF
TRBV18	TRBJ1-5	-	TRBD1	TGTGCCAGCTCCCCCGGGACAGGGGGCGCGAGCAATCAGCCCCAGCATTTT	CASSPGTGGASNQPQHF
TRBV2	TRBJ1-2	-	-	TGTGCCAGCAAGATGGCAGCGGCACAATATGGCTACACCTTC	CASKMAAAQYGYTF
TRBV5-1	TRBJ2-1	-	-	TGCGCCAGCAGCCATGGAGGGAACAATGAGCAGTTCTTC	CASSHGGNNEQFF
TRBV7-9	TRBJ1-1	-	-	TGTGCCAGCAGCCGGGGGAACACTGAAGCTTTCTTT	CASSRGNTEAFF
TRBV28	TRBJ1-5	-	-	TGTGCCAGCAGCCCTGGGGGGGAGCTTCGGCCCCAGCATTTT	CASSPGGELRPQHF